This TCR beta chain was retrieved from a study of response to subunit inactivated influenza vaccine. Study-level findings and limits: Authors suggested each seasonal influenza vaccination recruits few new T cells.

This clonotype has only a few counts. Its specificity is not known. In TCRdb, the RT-PCR reads were re-called with MiXCR into one record per CDR3 protein. This table holds about 780,000 distinct CDR3 sequences, approximately 18% found once. This CDR3 comprises 13 residues. Germline V gene lookup returns CDR1 SGHRS and CDR2 YFSETQ. J was trimmed by 7 bases and V by 2 bases; bases with no gene match: 5. The source was PBMCs from blood, collected around 5 days after vaccination. This clonotype originated in a man over 45 who received an inactivated influenza vaccine. The chain is built from TRBV5-1 and TRBJ1-1; 7 bases are a match to TRBD1. In DNA, the CDR3 is TGCGCCAGCAGCTTTGAACAGGGGATTGAAGCTTTCTTT. Amino acids: CASSFEQGIEAFF.